Each of the 11 T cell receptor beta chains below was sequenced from the same sample in a study of T cell responses to AZD1222 COVID-19 vaccine. Data came from immunoSEQ multiplex PCR; TCRdb stores just in-frame clones and leaves some out. The sample holds 65,000 to 85,000 clones; around nine tenths are singletons and the top ten take roughly 5.2%. Sequenced here: peripheral blood, sampled on day 0 of AZD1222 vaccination. The receptors come from an adult in good health.

V usage is TRBV7-2 and J usage is TRBJ2-7; 9 nucleotides align to TRBD2. Germline trimming cut 1 base from V and 2 bases from J; bases unmatched to any gene: 3. Germline V gene data show CDR1 as SGHTA and CDR2 as FQGNSA. The CDR3 spans 15 residues. CDR3 protein: CASSLELAGPYEQYF. The CDR3 DNA reads as TGTGCCAGCAGCTTAGAACTAGCGGGCCCCTACGAGCAGTACTTC.

This rearrangement joins TRBV5-1 to TRBJ1-1; no reliable D call. V was shortened by 3 bases and J by 1 base, with 13 bases between the two germline ends. Germline values: CDR1 SGHRS, CDR2 YFSETQ. The CDR3 covers 15 residues. For the CDR3, the DNA is TGCGCCAGCAGCTCGGAAAGGTATCCGAACACTGAAGCTTTCTTT. The encoded protein is CASSSERYPNTEAFF.

The genes are TRBV5-1 and TRBJ1-4; D not certain. CDR1 SGHRS and CDR2 YFSETQ come from the germline V gene. CDR3 size: 14 residues. The V end lost 0 bases, the J end lost 7 bases, and 10 bases lay between the germline ends. The CDR3, as DNA: TGCGCCAGCAGCTTGGCGGCACATACTGAAAAACTGTTTTTT. It yields the protein CASSLAAHTEKLFF. The full variable domain, rest sourced from reference TRBV5-1 and TRBJ1-4, is KAGVTQTPRYLIKTRGQQVTLSCSPISGHRSVSWYQQTPGQGLQFLFEYFSETQRNKGNFPGRFSGRQFSNSRSEMNVSTLELGDSALYLCASSLAAHTEKLFFGSGTQLSVL.

V gene TRBV28 combines with J gene TRBJ2-7, with 8 bases matching TRBD1. This CDR3 has 20 residues. Losses at the gene ends were 3 bases for V and 7 bases for J; bases not matched to a gene: 26. From germline, CDR1 is MDHEN and CDR2 SYDVKM. This chain's CDR3 is CASSLIISGQAAFRRKEQYF. CDR3 DNA sequence: TGTGCCAGCAGTTTGATTATTTCGGGACAGGCCGCCTTTCGACGAAAAGAGCAGTACTTC.

The genes are TRBV3-1 (or the pseudogene TRBV3-2) and TRBJ1-2, with unresolved D. Germline V lookup: CDR1 LGHDT, CDR2 YNNKEL (reference sequence). This CDR3 is built from 12 residues. V gave up 0 bases and J gave up 4 bases, with 3 bases separating them. The CDR3 bases are TGTGCCAGCAGCCAAGATCCCTATGGCTACACCTTC. As protein: CASSQDPYGYTF.

The rearrangement links TRBV7-2 to TRBJ1-1; 9 nucleotides line up with TRBD1. The J segment lost 4 bases and the V segment lost 5 bases, leaving 11 bases of the junction unmatched. This CDR3 is built from 16 residues. Looked up from germline, CDR1 is SGHTA and CDR2 is FQGNSA. The CDR3 reads CASSDGTGRRGTEAFF. As DNA, the CDR3 is TGTGCCAGCAGCGATGGGACAGGGAGAAGGGGCACTGAAGCTTTCTTT. The full variable domain, completed using reference TRBV7-2 and TRBJ1-1, is GAGVSQSPSNKVTEKGKDVELRCDPISGHTALYWYRQSLGQGLEFLIYFQGNSAPDKSGLPSDRFSAERTGGSVSTLTIQRTQQEDSAVYLCASSDGTGRRGTEAFFGQGTRLTVV.

The V and J genes are TRBV2 and TRBJ2-1, with 9 bases lining up with TRBD1. The CDR3 sequence is 15 residues long. Germline-derived CDR1 and CDR2 are SNHLY and FYNNEI. J gave up 1 base and V 9 bases, and 7 bases lay outside the gene matches. CDR3 in amino acids: CASCRDRESYNEQFF. The CDR3 DNA is TGTGCCAGTTGCCGGGACAGGGAATCCTACAATGAGCAGTTCTTC.

The chain links TRBV27 to TRBJ1-1, with 8 bases identical to TRBD1. Looked up from germline, CDR1 is MNHEY and CDR2 is SMNVEV (reference sequence). The CDR3 runs to 16 residues. The V gene end was trimmed by 5 bases and the J gene end by 1 base; junction bases not matched to a gene: 9. This CDR3 reads CASSTPGGGANTEAFF. CDR3 DNA: TGTGCCAGCAGTACCCCAGGGGGCGGCGCGAACACTGAAGCTTTCTTT.

The chain uses TRBV21-1 and TRBJ1-1; the table's TRBD1 call for D was not verified on the DNA. TRBV21-1 is recorded as a pseudogene. The CDR3 extends over 16 amino acids. Here the CDR3 DNA reads TGTGCCAGCAGCAGCGGCAGGGGGCGCTATAACACTGAAGCTTTCTTT. Translating it yields CASSSGRGRYNTEAFF.

J is TRBJ1-2 and V is TRBV12-3 or TRBV12-4; D remains ambiguous. The CDR3 consists of 12 residues. V was pared by 5 bases and J by 6 bases, with 10 bases between. The CDR3 nucleotides are TGTGCCAGCAGTAGGGAGGTCGATGGCTACACCTTC. The encoded protein is CASSREVDGYTF.

The chain has TRBV5-5 and TRBJ1-2, with no clear D. Germline V gene data show CDR1 as SGHKS and CDR2 as YYEKEE (reference sequence). The CDR3 length is 14 residues. The V gene lost 2 bases and the J gene lost 1 base, with 9 bases spanning the gap. CDR3 sequence reads: CASSLGQVNYGYTF. For the CDR3, the DNA is TGTGCCAGCAGCTTAGGGCAGGTTAACTATGGCTACACCTTC.